This TCR beta chain was profiled in a study of T cells in Graves' hyperthyroidism and ophthalmopathy (dated by TCRdb to the late 2010s). Regarding the complete study: Peripheral blood was sampled at the time of initial diagnosis, prior to any treatment. A discovery cohort of 95 to 100 patients, roughly 45 with Graves' ophthalmopathy and about 58 with stable Graves' hyperthyroidism, was used to find distinguishing TCR V-J signatures. Whether ophthalmopathy could be predicted prospectively was tested in an independent validation cohort made up of about 18 hyperthyroidism patients plus 17 patients who later progressed to ophthalmopathy. The 75 to 100 discovery patients were randomly split 7:3 into training and test sets. The study also compared thyroid tissue and blood T-cell repertoires from more than 5 Graves' hyperthyroidism patients. Following sampling, methimazole starting at 30 mg daily was given to hyperthyroidism patients, and high-dose intravenous methylprednisolone was given to ophthalmopathy patients. TCR Vbeta CDR3 sequencing of 130 to 150 peripheral blood samples (over 40 ophthalmopathy, approximately 80 hyperthyroidism and 17 progressor patients) is reported in the paper. Findings and caveats that apply to the study as a whole: Sample size was not statistically predetermined, and blinding of investigators to group allocation was not performed. Most expanded thyroid clonotypes (frequency above 0.001) were also found in blood, which suggests that blood repertoires may mirror thyroid immune responses. In cross-validation, a model built on a 13 V-J signature told ophthalmopathy apart from stable hyperthyroidism with under 90% sensitivity and 81% to 82% specificity, and in testing the same model reached 80%/75%. In validation, the model predicted progression to ophthalmopathy with around 71% sensitivity and around 72% specificity, a median of about six months before onset.

The TCR beta CDR3 regions were amplified from the RNA transcripts. A first-round RT-PCR of the TCR CDR3 used the HTBI primer set with the Qiagen OneStep RT-PCR kit. Libraries were constructed in a second round of multiplex PCR, after which size selection and purification were performed. Paired-end sequencing of the libraries was performed with 100 bp reads on an Illumina HiSeq2000. The study's processing was this. SOAPnuke was used to process the raw data, throwing out any read that contained adapters or uncalled bases, had a mean Phred below 15, or lacked an exact constant-primer or identifier match. COPE v1.2.5 was used to merge the high-quality paired reads, and each unique nucleotide sequence was defined as a clonotype. MiTCR v1.1 was used to align clonotypes to the IMGT TRBV, TRBD and TRBJ reference segments. The analysis included only V-J combinations with a frequency above 0.0001, which together covered 99% to 99.2% of the repertoires. A TCS score was defined as the ratio of F50 (clonal expansion) to E x V (chaos), with BLOSUM62-based TCRdist applied between CDR3 peptides within each V-J. Welch's t-statistics and random forest reduced approximately 520 V-J features to 13, which were used in a naive Bayes classifier (R e1071). TCRdb trimmed the raw reads at Q25, called clones with MiXCR and kept productive beta chains. Rows are unified per CDR3 protein, each entry keeping the most common DNA and genes. The V and J calls and clone size are TCRdb's, not the authors'. The sample profile shows 250,000 to 300,000 distinct CDR3 sequences; around 15% of them were found once. 7% to 9% of the sample is held by the ten biggest clonotypes.

Here V drops 6 bases and J drops 2 bases, and the junction holds 3 bases not matched to any gene. The CDR3 contains 14 residues, cysteine and phenylalanine counted. Of the read, only the CDR3 DNA is kept; its 42 bases are in frame from base 1. A patient counted as having stable Graves' hyperthyroidism if no progression to ophthalmopathy occurred over 18 months of follow-up. Hyperthyroidism patients were newly diagnosed, had a disease duration of under 2 months, and were aged 18 to 65 years. Exclusion was applied to patients with uncontrolled infections, other autoimmune diseases, pregnancy or lactation. Diagnoses were based on clinical symptoms, serum thyroxine and TRAb, thyroid ultrasound and orbital computed tomography. PBMCs were isolated from about 9 ml of fresh peripheral blood by Ficoll-Paque density gradient centrifugation. Trizol reagent was used to extract total RNA, and RNA quality was then checked on an Agilent 2100 Bioanalyzer.

This clonotype has a count of ten or more. Which antigen it targets is not known. It has no much larger one-base neighbor in the sample; base qualities were not kept. In this chain, TRBV12-3 or TRBV12-4 is recombined with TRBJ1-4; TRBD1 agrees with 7 junctional bases. Source material: blood. The clonotype comes from a woman in her thirties or forties with Graves' hyperthyroidism. The bases read TGTGCCAGCAGCCGCAGGGGGACTAATGAAAAACTGTTTTTT. This translates into CASSRRGTNEKLFF.